A selection of T cell receptor beta chains follows, all from one sample in a study of T cell repertoires in cytomegalovirus infection. Via MiXCR, TCRdb re-called the reads, giving one row per CDR3 protein. Among around 900,000 distinct CDR3 sequences, 30% to 40% were seen once, and the ten largest hold roughly 12%. No antigen has been assigned to these receptors. The sequences come from cultured CD8+ T cells from PBMCs, collected from culture after CMV antigen stimulation. Receptors originate from a human donor in good health (CMV status not recorded). Some clones in this sample may be carry-over from other donors' samples. CDR3s include the opening cysteine and the closing phenylalanine or tryptophan. Fields, in order: D gene, V gene, clone size, J gene, CDR3 DNA, CDR3 protein. A D gene is named only where the DNA matches it firmly. Clone size is given for some rows only: seen once, a few or many times, or a class if the clone is expanded.

>TRBD2|TRBV12-3/TRBV12-4|few|TRBJ2-5
TGTGCCAGCAGAGCACCGGGACTAGCGGGGGAAGAGACCCAGTACTTC
CASRAPGLAGEETQYF
>-|TRBV6-1|-|TRBJ2-4
TGTGCCAGCAATCTATATCGGGGAAACATTCAGTACTTC
CASNLYRGNIQYF
>TRBD2|TRBV7-6|-|TRBJ2-1
TGTGCCAGCAGCCCCCTCCGGGGGGGGCTTGGTGTGCAGTTCTTC
CASSPLRGGLGVQFF
>-|TRBV27|-|TRBJ1-5
TGTGCCAGCAGTTTATTTGTCCCAAATGAGCAGCCCCAGCATTTT
CASSLFVPNEQPQHF
>-|TRBV28|-|TRBJ1-2
TGTGCCAGCAGTTTCCAAACAGGCTATGGCTACACCTTC
CASSFQTGYGYTF
>-|TRBV19|few|TRBJ1-1
TGTGCCAGTATCCTGCGGGGGGAGTCTCGCGCTTTCTTT
CASILRGESRAFF
>-|TRBV12-5|few|TRBJ1-2
TGTGCTAGTGGTCACCCCGGCCTTAACTATGGCTACACCTTC
CASGHPGLNYGYTF
>-|TRBV3-1|few|TRBJ1-1
TGTGCCAGCAGCCAAGAGGGATGGGGAACTGAAGCTTTCTTT
CASSQEGWGTEAFF
>-|TRBV28|-|TRBJ2-7
TGTGCCACCTACGACGGCACCTACGAGCAGTACTTC
CATYDGTYEQYF
>TRBD1|TRBV7-6|-|TRBJ2-1
TGTGCCAGCAGCGACAGGGGGCTTGGGGATGAGCAGTTCTTC
CASSDRGLGDEQFF
>-|TRBV7-9|few|TRBJ1-1
TGTGCCAGCAGCTTGTCATCGAAGGCTGAAGCTTTCTTT
CASSLSSKAEAFF
>-|TRBV12-3/TRBV12-4|few|TRBJ2-5
TGTGCCAGCAGTTTAGGGCGATCAATCCAAGAGACCCAGTACTTC
CASSLGRSIQETQYF
>TRBD2|TRBV27|-|TRBJ2-2
TGTGCCAGCAGTTTAGCGGGGGGAGCGGAATGGACCGGGGAGCTGTTTTTT
CASSLAGGAEWTGELFF
>-|TRBV13|-|TRBJ1-1
TGTGCCAGCGCGGGAGCCACTGAAGCTTTCTTT
CASAGATEAFF
>TRBD1|TRBV27|-|TRBJ1-2
TGTGCCAGCAGAACGGACAGGGGGCCCGATGGCTACACCTTC
CASRTDRGPDGYTF
>TRBD1|TRBV28|few|TRBJ1-6
TGTGCCAGCAGTGACCGGGACAGGGGGTTAGGGTCACCCCTCCACTTT
CASSDRDRGLGSPLHF
>TRBD1|TRBV19|-|TRBJ2-2
TGTGCCAGTGAACAGGGGTTTGACACCGGGGAGCTGTTTTTT
CASEQGFDTGELFF
>TRBD1|TRBV7-9|many|TRBJ2-3
TGTGCCAGCAGCTTTAGGGACAGGGTAGCAGATACGCAGTATTTT
CASSFRDRVADTQYF
>-|TRBV27|few|TRBJ1-1
TGTGCCAGCAGTTGGGGGGTATGGAACACTGAAGCTTTCTTT
CASSWGVWNTEAFF
>TRBD1|TRBV2|-|TRBJ1-2
TGTGCCAGCAGTGGATCCGGGGACAGGGTGAACTATGGCTACACCTTC
CASSGSGDRVNYGYTF
>-|TRBV7-6|-|TRBJ2-3
TGTGCCAGCAGACCCAGGGAGACACACACAGATACGCAGTATTTT
CASRPRETHTDTQYF
>-|TRBV6-2/TRBV6-3|few|TRBJ1-1
TGTGCCAGCAGTGTGACTGGACCCACTGAAGCTTTCTTT
CASSVTGPTEAFF
>-|TRBV7-8|-|TRBJ2-4
TGTGCCAGCAGCTTAAACCGGCTGGGGGCCAAAAACATTCAGTACTTC
CASSLNRLGAKNIQYF
>TRBD1|TRBV3-1|few|TRBJ2-1
TGTGCCAGCAGCCAAGTTGTGGACAGGGCAGGCGATGAGCAGTTCTTC
CASSQVVDRAGDEQFF
>-|TRBV12-3/TRBV12-4|many|TRBJ2-3
TGTGCCAGCACCAGGGCCCGGTTTGACACAGATACGCAGTATTTT
CASTRARFDTDTQYF
>-|TRBV11-2|-|TRBJ1-5
TGTGCCAGCAGCCCCGGACTCTCACCCCAGGGCCAGCATTTT
CASSPGLSPQGQHF
>TRBD2|TRBV27|-|TRBJ2-7
TGTACCGTCGGGGGGGGCAACGAGCAGTACTTC
CTVGGGNEQYF
>-|TRBV7-6|-|TRBJ2-2
TGTGCCAGCGCCAGGGAATTGGGCACCGGGGAGCTGTTTTTT
CASARELGTGELFF
>-|TRBV9|-|TRBJ1-1
TGTGCCAGCAGCGTAGCAGGGAACATGAACACTGAAGCTTTCTTT
CASSVAGNMNTEAFF
>-|TRBV29-1|once|TRBJ2-1
TGCAGCGTTGAAAGGAGTGAAGGGGTTCCCAATGAGCAGTTCTTC
CSVERSEGVPNEQFF
>-|TRBV7-2|few|TRBJ2-3
TGTGCCAGCAGCTTATTAGTAGACTCACAGTATTTT
CASSLLVDSQYF
>TRBD2|TRBV27|-|TRBJ2-5
TGTGCCAGCAGTTTATACTTCGGCTCAGCGGGGGGAGCGACCCAGTACTTC
CASSLYFGSAGGATQYF
>TRBD2|TRBV5-1|-|TRBJ2-7
TGCGCCAGCAGCTTGACTAGCGTTCCGGTCGAGCAGTACTTC
CASSLTSVPVEQYF
>-|TRBV6-1|few|TRBJ2-7
TGTGCCAGCAGTGAATTAGTTAGGGACGAGCAGTACTTC
CASSELVRDEQYF
>-|TRBV18|-|TRBJ1-6
TGTGCCAGCTCACCACGTTCGAGCTCCTATAATTCACCCCTCCACTTT
CASSPRSSSYNSPLHF
>-|TRBV6-6|-|TRBJ1-5
TGTGCCAGCAGTTACCCAAGGGACGGACATAGCAATCAGCCCCAGCATTTT
CASSYPRDGHSNQPQHF
>-|TRBV7-2|-|TRBJ2-2
TGTGCCAGCAGCTTATTAAGGGGCGGGGAGCTGTTTTTT
CASSLLRGGELFF
>-|TRBV18|-|TRBJ2-1
TGTGCCAGCTCACCAATGCGGAGCTCCTACAATGAGCAGTTCTTC
CASSPMRSSYNEQFF
>-|TRBV5-1|-|TRBJ2-1
TGCGCCAGCAGCTTTTCGACAGGTTTCCCCTACAATGAGCAGTTCTTC
CASSFSTGFPYNEQFF
>TRBD1|TRBV2|-|TRBJ2-7
TGTGCCAGCAGTTTCGACGGACAGGGAATACGAGAGCAGTACTTC
CASSFDGQGIREQYF
>TRBD2|TRBV27|-|TRBJ2-5
TGTGCCAGCAGTTTAGCTGGACTAGCGGGGTGGGGAGAGACCCAGTACTTC
CASSLAGLAGWGETQYF
>-|TRBV6-5|-|TRBJ2-3
TGTGCCAGCAGTTACGGGGGGAGACATTCAGATACGCAGTATTTT
CASSYGGRHSDTQYF
>-|TRBV6-5|few|TRBJ1-1
TGTGCCAGCAGTTACATGGCAGGGACGACTGAAGCTTTCTTT
CASSYMAGTTEAFF
>-|TRBV9|-|TRBJ1-1
TGTGCCAGCAGCGTAGGTCCGGGGGCGAGGACTGAAGCTTTCTTT
CASSVGPGARTEAFF
>-|TRBV2|few|TRBJ2-2
TGTGCCAGCAGTTGGACCCTCGAGGGCACAACGAACACCGGGGAGCTGTTTTTT
CASSWTLEGTTNTGELFF
>TRBD1|TRBV29-1|-|TRBJ2-1
TGCAGCGTTGATCGGGACAGGGGACCAAATGAGCAGTTCTTC
CSVDRDRGPNEQFF
>-|TRBV9|few|TRBJ2-7
TGTGCCAGCAGCGTTAGGGCGGGGGCGTACGAGCAGTACTTC
CASSVRAGAYEQYF
>TRBD1|TRBV12-3/TRBV12-4|once|TRBJ2-5
TGTGCCAGCAGTCCGAACAGGGGGCGTGTGTCCCAGTACTTC
CASSPNRGRVSQYF
>TRBD1|TRBV12-3/TRBV12-4|many|TRBJ1-2
TGTGCCAGCACCGGGACAGCCTATGGCTACACCTTC
CASTGTAYGYTF
>-|TRBV20-1|-|TRBJ1-2
TGCAGTGCTAGAAACGGATATGGCGGACCCTATGGCTACACCTTC
CSARNGYGGPYGYTF
>-|TRBV6-1|few|TRBJ2-1
TGTGCCAGCAGCCTGCGTCTGGGGGCGGGGGATGAGCAGTTCTTC
CASSLRLGAGDEQFF